Below are 31 T cell receptor beta chains sequenced from a single sample in a study of CD8 T cells in Susac syndrome. An input of roughly 0.5 to 1 ug of RNA was subjected to reverse transcription using random hexamers. TCRdb analysed the immunoSEQ multiplex PCR reads with MiXCR anew, one entry per CDR3 protein. The table has 150,000 to 200,000 distinct CDR3 sequences, about 94% seen once; the top ten hold over 0.11%. Sequencing was done on a sample of CD4+ T cells from PBMCs. The origin of the receptors is a human donor in good health.

The chain has TRBV7-9 and TRBJ1-1; possibly TRBD1 for D (6 bases). The germline V gene encodes CDR1 SEHNR and CDR2 FQNEAQ (reference sequence). V lost 8 bases and J lost 8, with 12 bases in between. There are 11 residues in the CDR3. CDR3 amino acids: CASQGDIEAFF. The DNA for the CDR3 is TGTGCCAGCCAAGGGGACATCGAAGCTTTCTTT. The variable domain in full, completed from reference TRBV7-9 and TRBJ1-1, reads DTGVSQNPRHKITKRGQNVTFRCDPISEHNRLYWYRQTLGQGPEFLTYFQNEAQLEKSRLLSDRFSAERPKGSFSTLEIQRTEQGDSAMYLCASQGDIEAFFGQGTRLTVV.

The chain combines TRBV5-1 with TRBJ2-3; a possible D gene is TRBD1 (5 bases). This CDR3 is 14 amino acids long. Trimming took 4 bases from V and 5 from J, leaving 14 bases between them. Germline loops: CDR1 SGHRS, CDR2 YFSETQ. CDR3 coding DNA: TGCGCCAGCAGCCCGGACACCCAGGGAGATACGCAGTATTTT. This translates into CASSPDTQGDTQYF.

The genes are TRBV5-1 and TRBJ1-1; D remains unclear. Trimming shortened V by 1 base and J by 2 bases, and 12 bases separated the two germline ends. CDR1 is SGHRS, CDR2 YFSETQ, per germline. CDR3 length: 15 amino acids. CDR3 nucleotides: TGCGCCAGCAGCTTGCGGATGAGTGAAAACACTGAAGCTTTCTTT. Encoded protein: CASSLRMSENTEAFF.

This chain links TRBV18 with TRBJ1-5, with a weak D call TRBD1 (6 bases). V was clipped by 2 bases and J by 6 bases, with 11 bases between them. The CDR3 is made up of 14 amino acids. From germline, CDR1 is KGHSH and CDR2 LQKENI. The CDR3 coding sequence is TGTGCCAGCTCACCAATCCCCAGGGGTCAGCCCCAGCATTTT. Translated, it gives CASSPIPRGQPQHF.

V is TRBV18 and J is TRBJ1-3; D is undetermined. V lost 3 bases and J lost 0, with 15 bases in between. Germline CDR1 reads KGHSH; CDR2 reads LQKENI. CDR3 length equals 17 residues. The CDR3 loop is CASSPARKSYSGNTIYF. The CDR3 DNA is TGTGCCAGCTCACCGGCGAGGAAATCATACTCTGGAAACACCATATATTTT.

The CDR3 region is CASIHGYTNTEAFF. CDR3 DNA sequence: TGTGCCAGCATCCACGGGTACACGAACACTGAAGCTTTCTTT. The chain has TRBV6-6 and TRBJ1-1, with D uncertain. Between the trimmed V and J ends, which lost 7 bases and 1 base, there was a span of 13 bases. This CDR3 is 14 amino acids long. Germline CDR1 is MNHNY and CDR2 is SVGAGI (reference sequence).

The chain couples TRBV29-1 to TRBJ1-1; D is ambiguous. The CDR3 totals 13 residues. Trimming took off 5 bases at V and 6 bases at J, with 16 bases between the two ends. CDR1 and CDR2 from the germline V gene are SQVTM and ANQGSEA. CDR3 sequence: CSVNGRGGAEAFF. For the CDR3, the DNA is TGCAGCGTTAACGGACGCGGCGGGGCTGAAGCTTTCTTT.

The chain employs TRBV5-6 and TRBJ2-5; TRBD1 matches 7 bases. With V trimmed by 1 base and J by 0 bases, 0 bases remained unmatched. Germline assignment: CDR1 SGHDT and CDR2 YYEEEE. CDR3 length: 14 residues. The CDR3, as DNA: TGTGCCAGCAGCTTGACAGGGGACCAAGAGACCCAGTACTTC. It codes for CASSLTGDQETQYF.

The V gene is TRBV5-6, the J gene TRBJ2-7, with a possible D match to TRBD2 (6 bases). The CDR3 length is 15 residues. V dropped 4 bases and J dropped 1 base, with 15 bases sitting between them. CDR1 SGHDT and CDR2 YYEEEE come from the germline V gene. The chain's CDR3 is CASSVYSGFSYEQYF. The CDR3 DNA reads as TGTGCCAGCAGCGTCTATAGCGGATTTTCCTACGAGCAGTACTTC.

The V and J genes are TRBV10-3 and TRBJ2-1; D unresolved. V was pared by 7 bases and J by 0 bases, with 7 bases between. Germline CDR1 and CDR2: ENHRY and SYGVKD. The CDR3 sequence is 13 residues long. The chain's CDR3 is CAITASSYNEQFF. The CDR3 nucleotides read TGTGCCATCACGGCTTCCTCCTACAATGAGCAGTTCTTC.

There are a few counts of this clonotype. The chain couples TRBV20-1 to TRBJ2-5; D gene ambiguous. Trimming removed 5 bases at V and 5 bases at J, with 6 bases between. The CDR3 contains 10 residues. Germline CDR1 is DFQATT and CDR2 is SNEGSKA (reference sequence). CDR3: CSALGETQYF. In DNA form, the CDR3 reads TGCAGTGCTTTAGGGGAGACCCAGTACTTC.

V usage is TRBV24-1 and J usage is TRBJ2-2; possible D gene TRBD2, 6 bases. This CDR3 spans 14 amino acids. The ends were cut back, 6 bases at V and 4 bases at J, with 11 bases in the middle. CDR1 and CDR2 from the germline V gene are KGHDR and SFDVKD. CDR3 coding DNA: TGTGCCACCAGTATCGCCGGGGGCACCGGGGAGCTGTTTTTT. Translation gives CATSIAGGTGELFF.

The genes are TRBV9 and TRBJ2-3; TRBD2 matches 8 bases. Germline lookup yields CDR1 SGDLS and CDR2 YYNGEE. This CDR3 spans 15 amino acids. The V and J ends lost 1 base and 2 bases, in that order; junction bases with no gene match: 3. Here the CDR3 DNA reads TGTGCCAGCAGCGTAAGTAGCGGGGTCACAGATACGCAGTATTTT. Residues: CASSVSSGVTDTQYF.

This clonotype was picked up one time. This chain links TRBV29-1 with TRBJ1-1; weak D call: TRBD1 (5 bases). V lost 7 bases and J 8 bases, leaving 17 bases between the germline ends. The CDR3 consists of 12 residues. Germline CDR1 and CDR2: SQVTM and ANQGSEA. The CDR3 coding sequence is TGCAGCGCGGGGGTTTGGGCCGGAGAAGCTTTCTTT. Its translation: CSAGVWAGEAFF.

The table lists this clonotype with a few counts. The chain is built from TRBV6-5 and TRBJ2-7; perhaps TRBD1 as D (6 bases). In germline, CDR1 is MNHEY, CDR2 SVGAGI. Trimming stripped 5 bases from V and 2 bases from J, with 10 bases between. The CDR3 contains 13 residues. CDR3: CASSSGGPYEQYF. CDR3 nucleotides: TGTGCCAGCAGTAGTGGGGGCCCCTACGAGCAGTACTTC.

The chain combines TRBV3-1 with TRBJ1-1; D gene uncertain. The CDR3 spans 12 residues. Trimming removed 3 bases from V and 7 bases from J, with 9 bases in between. The germline V gene encodes CDR1 LGHDT and CDR2 YNNKEL (reference sequence). The CDR3 here is CASSQGFSEAFF. The CDR3 region has the DNA TGTGCCAGCAGCCAGGGCTTCAGTGAAGCTTTCTTT.

The rearrangement links TRBV3-1 to TRBJ2-1; D tentatively fits TRBD1 or TRBD2 (5 bases each). CDR3 size: 15 residues. Trimming shortened V by 4 bases and J by 2 bases, and 12 bases separated the two germline ends. Germline CDR1 reads LGHDT; CDR2 reads YNNKEL (reference sequence). CDR3 coding DNA: TGTGCCAGCAGCCTCACAAGAGGGGCCTACAATGAGCAGTTCTTC. It encodes CASSLTRGAYNEQFF.

The chain couples TRBV20-1 to TRBJ1-3; D unclear. This CDR3 contains 15 residues. CDR1 DFQATT and CDR2 SNEGSKA come from the germline V gene (reference sequence). Trimming cost V 5 bases and J 0 bases, with 14 bases left between them. The CDR3 spells CSAVSSVYSGNTIYF. The CDR3 DNA reads as TGCAGTGCTGTTAGTTCAGTATACTCTGGAAACACCATATATTTT.

V usage is TRBV5-4 and J usage is TRBJ2-1; 9 bases are shared with TRBD2. The CDR3 has 14 residues. The ends lost 4 bases at V and 6 bases at J; junction bases unmatched: 5. Germline CDR1 and CDR2: SGHNT and YYREEE (reference sequence). The CDR3 protein is CASSLGLATNEQFF. CDR3 DNA: TGTGCCAGCAGCCTTGGACTAGCGACCAATGAGCAGTTCTTC.

The chain recombines TRBV15 with TRBJ1-2; weak D call: TRBD1 (6 bases). V was shortened by 0 bases and J by 5 bases, with 10 bases between the two germline ends. CDR1 is LNHNV, CDR2 YYDKDF, per germline (reference sequence). This CDR3 has 14 amino acids. The CDR3, as DNA: TGTGCCACCAGCAGAGAGGGGGCGGCGTATGGCTACACCTTC. It codes for CATSREGAAYGYTF.

The V and J genes are TRBV11-2 and TRBJ2-5, with TRBD1 as a possible D gene (6 bases). CDR3 length equals 15 residues. The V and J ends lost 3 bases and 4 bases respectively, with 15 bases between them. Germline values: CDR1 SGHAT, CDR2 FQNNGV. CDR3 bases: TGTGCCAGCAGCTTGGGGGCCACGACCCGAGAGACCCAGTACTTC. Translating gives CASSLGATTRETQYF.

V and J are TRBV27 and TRBJ1-2, with no clear D. CDR1 MNHEY and CDR2 SMNVEV come from the germline V gene (reference sequence). V was pared by 2 bases and J by 4 bases, with 8 bases between. This CDR3 contains 13 residues. CDR3 coding DNA: TGTGCCAGCAGTTTAATGGGAAGCTATGGCTACACCTTC. As protein: CASSLMGSYGYTF.

The V gene is TRBV7-2, the J gene TRBJ1-1; no clear D. Deletions cut 0 bases from V and 3 bases from J, with 8 bases between. The CDR3 contains 14 residues. Germline assignment: CDR1 SGHTA and CDR2 FQGNSA. The CDR3 region has the DNA TGTGCCAGCAGCTTAGCCCCCTCCCACACTGAAGCTTTCTTT. Translation gives CASSLAPSHTEAFF.

V and J are TRBV6-1 and TRBJ2-3, with a weak D call TRBD2 (7 bases). The CDR3 contains 14 residues. CDR1 and CDR2 from the germline V gene are MNHNS and SASEGT. V was pared by 2 bases and J by 5 bases, with 11 bases between. CDR3 bases: TGTGCCAGCAGTGAATGGGGGGGCCGAGATACGCAGTATTTT. Amino acid sequence: CASSEWGGRDTQYF.

The table lists this clonotype with a few counts. This sequence joins TRBV19 and TRBJ2-7, with a weak D call TRBD1 (5 bases). V was trimmed by 5 bases and J by 1 base, leaving 9 bases between them. The CDR3 totals 13 residues. Germline V gene lookup returns CDR1 LNHDA and CDR2 SQIVND (reference sequence). CDR3 sequence reads: CASSRTPSYEQYF. The DNA of the CDR3 is TGTGCCAGTAGTCGGACACCGTCCTACGAGCAGTACTTC.

The V and J genes are TRBV9 and TRBJ2-7, with 9 bases identical to TRBD2. CDR1 is SGDLS, CDR2 YYNGEE, per germline. The CDR3 is made up of 15 amino acids. The V and J ends lost 7 bases and 0 bases, in that order; junction bases with no gene match: 8. The CDR3 DNA reads as TGTGCCAGCCAGCAGATACTAGCGGGCTCCTACGAGCAGTACTTC. This sequence encodes CASQQILAGSYEQYF.

The chain carries TRBV5-1 and TRBJ2-5; D is uncertain. Germline V gene lookup returns CDR1 SGHRS and CDR2 YFSETQ. CDR3 size: 14 residues. V was cut by 0 bases and J by 5 bases, with 11 bases left in between. Here the CDR3 DNA reads TGCGCCAGCAGCTTGGGGATGGGTAAGGAGACCCAGTACTTC. It specifies CASSLGMGKETQYF. The full variable domain, rest sourced from reference TRBV5-1 and TRBJ2-5, is KAGVTQTPRYLIKTRGQQVTLSCSPISGHRSVSWYQQTPGQGLQFLFEYFSETQRNKGNFPGRFSGRQFSNSRSEMNVSTLELGDSALYLCASSLGMGKETQYFGPGTRLLVL.

This clonotype was recorded a few times. The CDR3 sequence: CASSRTSGGSYEQYF. Here the CDR3 DNA reads TGTGCCAGCAGTAGGACTAGCGGGGGTTCCTACGAGCAGTACTTC. The chain couples TRBV7-2 to TRBJ2-7; the match to TRBD2 covers 13 bases. Trimming removed 6 bases from V and 1 base from J; junction bases left unmatched: 3. CDR1 is SGHTA and CDR2 is FQGNSA in the germline V gene. This CDR3 region has 15 residues.

This rearrangement joins TRBV23-1 to TRBJ2-7, with TRBD1 identical over 8 bases. TRBV23-1 is an ORF, with its function uncertain. This CDR3 comprises 15 residues. The junction had 9 bases not matched to a gene; V was cut back by 7 bases and J by 1 base. The DNA of the CDR3 is TGCGCCAGCATAGGGACAGGCAGAGGATCCTACGAGCAGTACTTC. Protein: CASIGTGRGSYEQYF.

A few counts support this clonotype. This chain links TRBV12-5 with TRBJ2-3; unclear D gene. V lost 1 base and J lost 2, with 4 bases in between. Germline CDR1 reads LGHNT; CDR2 reads FRNRAP. The CDR3 sequence is 13 residues long. In nucleotides, the CDR3 is TGTGCTAGTGGTTTGGCCCTCACAGATACGCAGTATTTT. It codes for CASGLALTDTQYF. The whole variable domain, remainder taken from reference TRBV12-5 and TRBJ2-3, is DARVTQTPRHKVTEMGQEVTMRCQPILGHNTVFWYRQTMMQGLELLAYFRNRAPLDDSGMPKDRFSAEMPDATLATLKIQPSEPRDSAVYFCASGLALTDTQYFGPGTRLTVL.

V is TRBV21-1 and J is TRBJ1-3. TRBV21-1 is a recognized pseudogene. The CDR3 length is 14 residues. The CDR3 protein is CASLGPTSGNTIYF. The DNA for the CDR3 is TGTGCCAGTTTAGGTCCTACCTCTGGAAACACCATATATTTT.